Listed here are 7 T cell receptor beta chains from one sample, sequenced in a study of T cell responses to AZD1222 COVID-19 vaccine. The table came from immunoSEQ multiplex PCR; TCRdb's copy has only in-frame clones and leaves some out. The table has approximately 120,000 clones, 88% seen once. The sample was peripheral blood, taken on day 0 of AZD1222 vaccination. These receptors originate from an adult in good health.

This chain links TRBV5-5 with TRBJ2-1; tentative D call: TRBD1 (6 bases). The germline gives CDR1 SGHKS, CDR2 YYEKEE (reference sequence). V dropped 0 bases and J dropped 10 bases, with 20 bases sitting between them. The CDR3 runs to 16 residues. The DNA for the CDR3 is TGTGCCAGCAGCTTGGGGACAGTAAAAGGGAGTTGGGAGCAGTTCTTC. The encoded protein is CASSLGTVKGSWEQFF. Together with reference TRBV5-5 and TRBJ2-1, the CDR3 gives the full variable domain: DAGVTQSPTHLIKTRGQQVTLRCSPISGHKSVSWYQQVLGQGPQFIFQYYEKEERGRGNFPDRFSARQFPNYSSELNVNALLLGDSALYLCASSLGTVKGSWEQFFGPGTRLTVL.

J is TRBJ2-5 and V is TRBV7-9; TRBD2 matches 13 bases. The CDR3 spans 17 residues. The trim removed 5 bases at V and 1 base at J, leaving 7 bases unmatched. Germline V gene sequence: CDR1 SEHNR, CDR2 FQNEAQ (reference sequence). CDR3 amino acids: CASSLGLAGVPQETQYF. The CDR3 DNA reads TGTGCCAGCAGCCTAGGACTAGCGGGGGTACCCCAAGAGACCCAGTACTTC.

The V and J genes are TRBV7-2 and TRBJ1-1, with D maybe TRBD1 (6 bases). The CDR3 runs 13 residues. Germline CDR1 reads SGHTA; CDR2 reads FQGNSA. Trimming took 2 bases from V and 9 from J, leaving 13 bases between them. The CDR3 DNA is TGTGCCAGCAGCTTATCGGGGGGCGGGAAAGCTTTCTTT. Translated, it gives CASSLSGGGKAFF.

DNA for the CDR3: TGTGCCAGCTCACCATTTGGGAAGGTTAACGAAGAGACCCAGTACTTC. Protein: CASSPFGKVNEETQYF. This rearrangement joins TRBV18 to TRBJ2-5; D ambiguous. This CDR3 has 16 amino acids. The germline CDR1 and CDR2 sequences are KGHSH and LQKENI. The V end lost 2 bases, the J end lost 3 bases, and 16 bases lay between the germline ends. The full variable domain, rest sourced from reference TRBV18 and TRBJ2-5, is NAGVMQNPRHLVRRRGQEARLRCSPMKGHSHVYWYRQLPEEGLKFMVYLQKENIIDESGMPKERFSAEFPKEGPSILRIQQVVRGDSAAYFCASSPFGKVNEETQYFGPGTRLLVL.

This chain connects TRBV27 to TRBJ2-7; 8 bases fit TRBD1. The CDR3 contains 16 residues. Germline CDR1 is MNHEY and CDR2 is SMNVEV (reference sequence). J was trimmed by 3 bases and V by 3 bases; bases with no gene match: 10. In DNA form, the CDR3 reads TGTGCCAGCAGTTTTTACAGGGGGATCGCCTACTACGAGCAGTACTTC. It codes for CASSFYRGIAYYEQYF.

The CDR3 DNA reads as TGTGCCAGCTCACCAGGGAGACAGGGGTTGGGAGAGACCCAGTACTTC. Amino acid sequence: CASSPGRQGLGETQYF. The gene calls are TRBV18 and TRBJ2-5; 8 nucleotides agree with TRBD1. V was clipped by 2 bases and J by 4 bases; unmatched bases: 9. The CDR3 consists of 16 residues. Germline V CDR1 and CDR2: KGHSH, LQKENI.

A single count supports this clone. This chain joins TRBV7-8 and TRBJ1-2; D may be TRBD1 (6 bases). Trimming removed 1 base at V and 7 bases at J, with 16 bases between. From germline, CDR1 is SGHVS and CDR2 FQNEAQ. The CDR3 has 15 amino acids. The CDR3 region is CASSLEQGRARGYTF. As DNA, the CDR3 is TGTGCCAGCAGCTTAGAACAGGGCAGGGCCCGTGGCTACACCTTC.